Listed below are T cell receptor beta chains from one sample, sequenced in a study of blood T cell repertoires in COVID-19. Measured with immunoSEQ multiplex PCR; TCRdb has only the in-frame clones, and not every one. The sample has about 310,000 clones, roughly 86% seen once. The specimen was PBMCs or T cells enriched from blood (not recorded which). These receptor sequences come from a young woman who had recovered from COVID-19. Both conserved end residues are part of each CDR3. The D gene is left open where the match is weak. The listing skips clone size in some rows; elsewhere it reads once, few, many or a size class.

cdr3_aa: CASSARTGTDGYTF
cdr3_nt: TGTGCCAGCAGCGCGAGGACAGGGACGGATGGCTACACCTTC
j_call: TRBJ1-2
clone_size: -
d_call: TRBD1
v_call: TRBV7-9

cdr3_aa: CASSLTGLYGYTF
cdr3_nt: TGCGCCAGCAGCTTGACAGGGCTCTATGGCTACACCTTC
j_call: TRBJ1-2
clone_size: -
d_call: -
v_call: TRBV5-1

cdr3_aa: CASSQEAGLDDEQYF
cdr3_nt: TGCGCCAGCAGCCAAGAGGCAGGGTTGGACGACGAGCAGTACTTC
j_call: TRBJ2-7
clone_size: -
d_call: -
v_call: TRBV4-3

cdr3_aa: CAIWGQTDTDTQYF
cdr3_nt: TGTGCCATCTGGGGACAGACTGACACAGATACGCAGTATTTT
j_call: TRBJ2-3
clone_size: -
d_call: -
v_call: TRBV21-1

cdr3_aa: CASSLQGAQETQYF
cdr3_nt: TGTGCCAGCAGCTTACAGGGGGCTCAAGAGACCCAGTACTTC
j_call: TRBJ2-5
clone_size: -
d_call: TRBD1
v_call: TRBV7-2

cdr3_aa: CASSPSGNTIYF
cdr3_nt: TGTGCCAGCAGTCCCTCCGGAAACACCATATATTTT
j_call: TRBJ1-3
clone_size: -
d_call: -
v_call: TRBV25-1

cdr3_aa: CASGFSTGQETQYF
cdr3_nt: TGTGCTAGTGGTTTTAGCACAGGCCAAGAGACCCAGTACTTC
j_call: TRBJ2-5
clone_size: -
d_call: -
v_call: TRBV12-5

cdr3_aa: CASSYRSTVINNQPQHF
cdr3_nt: TGTGCCAGCAGTTACCGATCGACAGTAATAAACAATCAGCCCCAGCATTTT
j_call: TRBJ1-5
clone_size: -
d_call: -
v_call: TRBV6-2/TRBV6-3

cdr3_aa: CASSFQTGGRDEQYF
cdr3_nt: TGTGCCAGCAGTTTTCAGACAGGGGGGAGGGACGAGCAGTACTTC
j_call: TRBJ2-7
clone_size: -
d_call: TRBD1
v_call: TRBV28

cdr3_aa: CASVKSRLYRVRQPQHF
cdr3_nt: TGTGCCAGCGTCAAGTCGCGGCTTTACAGGGTCCGTCAGCCCCAGCATTTT
j_call: TRBJ1-5
clone_size: -
d_call: -
v_call: TRBV28

cdr3_aa: CASQRGGRDTQYF
cdr3_nt: TGCGCCAGCCAAAGGGGAGGAAGAGATACGCAGTATTTT
j_call: TRBJ2-3
clone_size: -
d_call: -
v_call: TRBV5-1

cdr3_aa: CASNQGRTEAFF
cdr3_nt: TGTGCCAGCAATCAAGGGAGGACTGAAGCTTTCTTT
j_call: TRBJ1-1
clone_size: -
d_call: -
v_call: TRBV6-5

cdr3_aa: CASSLGLPTGGGTEAFF
cdr3_nt: TGTGCCAGCAGCTTAGGTCTGCCGACAGGGGGAGGGACTGAAGCTTTCTTT
j_call: TRBJ1-1
clone_size: once
d_call: TRBD1
v_call: TRBV7-8

cdr3_aa: CASSSTTGVSTDTQYF
cdr3_nt: TGTGCCAGCAGCTCGACCACAGGGGTTAGCACAGATACGCAGTATTTT
j_call: TRBJ2-3
clone_size: once
d_call: TRBD1
v_call: TRBV3-1/TRBV3-2

cdr3_aa: CASSFLGATGKGNTIYF
cdr3_nt: TGTGCCAGCAGTTTTCTAGGCGCGACAGGGAAGGGAAACACCATATATTTT
j_call: TRBJ1-3
clone_size: -
d_call: TRBD1
v_call: TRBV28

cdr3_aa: CASGKRQGSTEAFF
cdr3_nt: TGTGCCAGTGGCAAAAGGCAGGGGAGCACTGAAGCTTTCTTT
j_call: TRBJ1-1
clone_size: -
d_call: -
v_call: TRBV19

cdr3_aa: CASSFSGTSPTQYF
cdr3_nt: TGTGCCAGCAGCTTTTCCGGGACTAGTCCTACGCAGTATTTT
j_call: TRBJ2-3
clone_size: -
d_call: TRBD2
v_call: TRBV5-6

cdr3_aa: CASSIEGTTEAFF
cdr3_nt: TGCGCCAGCAGCATCGAGGGGACTACTGAAGCTTTCTTT
j_call: TRBJ1-1
clone_size: -
d_call: -
v_call: TRBV5-1

cdr3_aa: CASSASRGTGELFF
cdr3_nt: TGTGCCAGCAGTGCAAGTAGGGGCACCGGGGAGCTGTTTTTT
j_call: TRBJ2-2
clone_size: many
d_call: -
v_call: TRBV2

cdr3_aa: CASSFSWQGDYGYTF
cdr3_nt: TGTGCCAGCAGCTTTTCGTGGCAGGGGGACTATGGCTACACCTTC
j_call: TRBJ1-2
clone_size: few
d_call: TRBD1
v_call: TRBV7-9

cdr3_aa: CASTLGRNTDTQYF
cdr3_nt: TGTGCCAGCACCTTGGGCAGAAACACAGATACGCAGTATTTT
j_call: TRBJ2-3
clone_size: -
d_call: -
v_call: TRBV27

cdr3_aa: CASTIWADQPQHF
cdr3_nt: TGTGCCAGCACGATCTGGGCCGATCAGCCCCAGCATTTT
j_call: TRBJ1-5
clone_size: -
d_call: -
v_call: TRBV2

cdr3_aa: CASTTVSGNTIYF
cdr3_nt: TGTGCCAGTACTACGGTCTCTGGAAACACCATATATTTT
j_call: TRBJ1-3
clone_size: -
d_call: -
v_call: TRBV19

cdr3_aa: CASSSRTGFGNTIYF
cdr3_nt: TGTGCCAGTAGTTCACGGACAGGGTTTGGAAACACCATATATTTT
j_call: TRBJ1-3
clone_size: -
d_call: TRBD1
v_call: TRBV19

cdr3_aa: CASSEEGPTYNEQFF
cdr3_nt: TGTGCCAGCAGTGAAGAGGGGCCCACCTACAATGAGCAGTTCTTC
j_call: TRBJ2-1
clone_size: -
d_call: -
v_call: TRBV2

cdr3_aa: CATGETQYF
cdr3_nt: TGTGCCACAGGGGAGACCCAGTACTTC
j_call: TRBJ2-5
clone_size: -
d_call: -
v_call: TRBV28

cdr3_aa: CASSQGYNRDVQPQHF
cdr3_nt: TGTGCCAGCAGCCAAGGGTACAACAGGGATGTTCAGCCCCAGCATTTT
j_call: TRBJ1-5
clone_size: -
d_call: -
v_call: TRBV3-1/TRBV3-2

cdr3_aa: CATSRGTPQETQYF
cdr3_nt: TGTGCCACCAGCAGAGGGACACCCCAAGAGACCCAGTACTTC
j_call: TRBJ2-5
clone_size: -
d_call: -
v_call: TRBV15